This is a list of T cell receptor beta chains from one sample in a study of radiation and T cells in renal cell carcinoma. Libraries were prepared by immunoSEQ multiplex PCR; TCRdb keeps only in-frame clonotypes and omits some of them. The sample yields 60,000 or so clones, 70% to 80% seen once. The source material was blood, sampled from a patient whose treatment included radiotherapy and nephrectomy. The receptors stem from a man in his sixties with renal cell carcinoma. Each CDR3 is given without its conserved first and last residue. Some rows have no size entry. The others give once, few or many, or a class for an expanded clone.

clone size	J gene	V gene	CDR3 protein
.	TRBJ1-5	TRBV18	ASSVGQAINQPQH
.	TRBJ2-2	TRBV5-6	ASSLGRELF
.	.	TRBV6-5	ASSARAGGEQY
.	TRBJ2-1	TRBV19	ASTFKGQGMMGQSSYNEQF
.	TRBJ2-1	TRBV14	ASSPGVGMTGLSNEQF
.	TRBJ1-1	TRBV6-6	ASITPDQGFPTEAF
.	TRBJ2-5	TRBV5-4	ASSSRTLAGGPQTQY
.	TRBJ2-5	TRBV19	ASSFHGLAGGPETQY
.	TRBJ1-3	TRBV5-1	ASSPRPFSGNTIY
few	TRBJ2-7	TRBV10-1	ASNPPSSGEQY
.	TRBJ1-5	TRBV2	ASTPTGPYQPQH
.	TRBJ2-3	TRBV9	ASSVYDSGVGGDTQY
.	TRBJ1-2	TRBV6-5	ASSYSEGPCT
.	TRBJ2-3	TRBV30	AWGLAVSTDTQY
.	TRBJ2-2	TRBV6-6	ASSSAGERAGELF
.	TRBJ2-7	TRBV5-1	ASSLVSRLAGDLSSYEQY
once	TRBJ1-5	TRBV5-5	ASSSGFANQPQH
once	TRBJ2-1	TRBV29-1	SVEVPLSSYNEQF
once	TRBJ2-7	TRBV4-3	ASSQDWFLDAEQY
.	TRBJ1-3	TRBV6-4	ASSEGPGNTIY
.	TRBJ1-4	TRBV5-1	ASRAGTLATNEKLF
.	TRBJ1-6	TRBV6-5	ASSYLNSPLH
.	TRBJ2-5	TRBV7-9	ASSLPSSTGTEKETQY
.	.	TRBV7-2	ASSFSGGAYEQY
.	TRBJ1-2	TRBV5-6	ASSLRTGDYGYT
once	TRBJ2-3	TRBV5-1	ASSLQGPTDTQY
.	TRBJ1-5	TRBV19	ASRSLLGGQLQH
.	TRBJ1-2	TRBV7-8	ASSLDWEDYGYT
.	TRBJ2-1	TRBV2	ASSRDSESSYNEQF
.	TRBJ2-3	TRBV2	ASSRDRNTDTQY
.	TRBJ1-1	TRBV19	ASRIQMNTEAF
once	TRBJ1-2	TRBV30	AWINLNQPDSNYGYT
few	TRBJ1-6	TRBV5-4	ASSHTYLPGRMGSNSPLH
.	TRBJ1-4	TRBV5-1	ASSSFSSGQANEKLF
.	TRBJ2-5	TRBV29-1	SVFWGEQY
.	TRBJ2-5	TRBV7-3	ASSTGTAQETQY